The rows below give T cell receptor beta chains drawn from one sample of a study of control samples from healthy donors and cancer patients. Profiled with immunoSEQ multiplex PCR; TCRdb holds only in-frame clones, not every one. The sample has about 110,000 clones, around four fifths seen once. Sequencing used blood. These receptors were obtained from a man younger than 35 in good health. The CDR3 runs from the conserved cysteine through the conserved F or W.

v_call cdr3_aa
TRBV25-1 CASSEIRTSTTNEKLFF
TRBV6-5 CASSYRDSYEQYF
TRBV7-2 CASSLGWARGYTF
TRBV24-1 CATSDHTGTGLGNQPQHF
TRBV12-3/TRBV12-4 CASRSLSTDTQYF
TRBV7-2 CASSLLNYGYTF
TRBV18 CASSPDRGLTDTQYF
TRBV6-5 CASSSVAKNIQYF
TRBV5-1 CASSVGQSDTQYF
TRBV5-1 CASSPRTSETGELFF
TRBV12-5 CASGLATSGYGYTF
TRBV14 CASSQEWDGANVLTF
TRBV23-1 CASSPSRTGQGLEGTF
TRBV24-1 CATSDPTGTGHTGELFF
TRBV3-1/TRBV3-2 CASSHTPTLAGGQKETQYF
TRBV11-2 CASSPYTGAAGAFF
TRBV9 CASSVDGTGGNEQYF
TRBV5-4 CASSPRDRVYNEQFF
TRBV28 CASSRLNEQFF
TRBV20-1 CSANEVRGQPQHF